This note documents a single TCR beta chain sequence. Antigen specificity is unknown. Germline V CDR1 and CDR2: LGHNA, YNFKEQ. The V segment lost 0 bases and the J segment 6 bases; nucleotides outside the gene matches: 3. This CDR3 contains 15 residues. The data were produced by immunoSEQ multiplex PCR, yet TCRdb's version contains in-frame clones alone and is incomplete. The sample carries roughly 170,000 clones, about 86% recorded once. The data derive from a study of T cell responses to AZD1222 COVID-19 vaccine. Study-level results: An increase in Spike-specific TCR breadth and depth was observed after two AZD1222 doses. There were vaccine-associated CD4 TCRs across spike, dominant at 160-218 and 743-854.

The V call is TRBV4-2, the J call TRBJ2-4, with TRBD2 identical over 9 bases. The sequence was obtained from an adult in good health. Specimen: peripheral blood, collected on day 0 of AZD1222 vaccination. The CDR3 reads CASSQDAGGANIQYF. CDR3 sequence (DNA): TGTGCCAGCAGCCAAGACGCGGGGGGGGCAAACATTCAGTACTTC.